The clone carrying this TCR beta chain was recorded at least ten times. TCRdb reprocessed the 5' RACE reads via MiXCR and lists one record per CDR3 protein. The sample has about 64,000 distinct CDR3 sequences; roughly 9% are singletons. Germline V gene sequence: CDR1 SGHKS, CDR2 YYEKEE (reference sequence). The CDR3 spans 13 residues. V lost 4 bases, J lost 0 bases, and 7 bases lay in between. This entry comes from a study of early T cells in non-severe SARS-CoV-2 infection. Sequenced material: whole blood, taken at baseline. The clonotype was recovered from an adult who was a healthcare worker with PCR-confirmed SARS-CoV-2 infection or an uninfected control (not recorded which). The chain uses TRBV5-5 and TRBJ1-1; D possibly corresponds to TRBD1 (5 bases). CDR3 DNA: TGTGCCAGCAGCCGGGACTTGAACACTGAAGCTTTCTTT. It yields the protein CASSRDLNTEAFF.